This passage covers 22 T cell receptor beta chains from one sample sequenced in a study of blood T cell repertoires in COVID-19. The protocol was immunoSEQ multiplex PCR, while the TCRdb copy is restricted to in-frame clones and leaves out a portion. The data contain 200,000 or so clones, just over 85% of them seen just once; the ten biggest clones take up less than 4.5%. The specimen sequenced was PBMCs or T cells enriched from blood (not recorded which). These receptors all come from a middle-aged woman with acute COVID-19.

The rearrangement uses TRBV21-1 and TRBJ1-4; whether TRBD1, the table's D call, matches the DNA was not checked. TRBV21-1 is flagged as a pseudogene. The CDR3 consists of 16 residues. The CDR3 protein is CASSTRLRDKGEKLFF. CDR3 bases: TGTGCCAGCAGCACCCGACTCCGGGACAAGGGAGAAAAACTGTTTTTT.

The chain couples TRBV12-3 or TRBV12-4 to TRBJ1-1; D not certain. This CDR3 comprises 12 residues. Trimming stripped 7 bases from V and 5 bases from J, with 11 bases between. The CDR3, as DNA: TGTGCCAGCACCCCGAGGAAAACTGAAGCTTTCTTT. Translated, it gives CASTPRKTEAFF.

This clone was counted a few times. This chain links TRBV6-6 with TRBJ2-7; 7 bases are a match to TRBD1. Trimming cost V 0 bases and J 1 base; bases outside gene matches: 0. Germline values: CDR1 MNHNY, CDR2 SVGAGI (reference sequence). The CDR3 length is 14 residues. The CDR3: CASSYSGQSYEQYF. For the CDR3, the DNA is TGTGCCAGCAGTTACTCGGGACAGTCCTACGAGCAGTACTTC.

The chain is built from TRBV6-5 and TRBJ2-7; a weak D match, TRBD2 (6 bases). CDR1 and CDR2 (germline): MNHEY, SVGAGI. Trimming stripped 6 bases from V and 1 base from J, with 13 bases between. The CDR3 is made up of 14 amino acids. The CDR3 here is CASSWRVQSYEQYF. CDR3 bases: TGTGCCAGCAGCTGGAGGGTACAGTCCTACGAGCAGTACTTC.

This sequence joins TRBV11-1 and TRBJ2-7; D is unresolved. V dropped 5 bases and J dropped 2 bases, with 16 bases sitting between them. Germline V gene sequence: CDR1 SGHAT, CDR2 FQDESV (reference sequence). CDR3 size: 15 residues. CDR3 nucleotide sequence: TGTGCCAGCAGCCCCGATCGGCACGGAGCCTACGAGCAGTACTTC. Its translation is CASSPDRHGAYEQYF.

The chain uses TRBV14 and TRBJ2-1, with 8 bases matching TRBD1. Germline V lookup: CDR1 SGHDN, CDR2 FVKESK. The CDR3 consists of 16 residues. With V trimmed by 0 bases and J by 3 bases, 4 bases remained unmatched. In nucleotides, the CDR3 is TGTGCCAGCAGCCAAGATATGGGGACAGGCTACAATGAGCAGTTCTTC. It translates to CASSQDMGTGYNEQFF.

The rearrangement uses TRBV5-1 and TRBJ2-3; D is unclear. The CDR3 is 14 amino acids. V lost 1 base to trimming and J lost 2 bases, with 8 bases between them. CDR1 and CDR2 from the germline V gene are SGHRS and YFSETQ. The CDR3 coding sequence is TGCGCCAGCAGCTTGAACAGTTTCACAGATACGCAGTATTTT. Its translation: CASSLNSFTDTQYF.

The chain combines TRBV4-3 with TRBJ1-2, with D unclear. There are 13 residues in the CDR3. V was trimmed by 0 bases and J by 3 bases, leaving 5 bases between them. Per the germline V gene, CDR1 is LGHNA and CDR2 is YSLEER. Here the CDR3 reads CASSQDLHYGYTF. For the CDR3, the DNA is TGCGCCAGCAGCCAAGATCTTCACTATGGCTACACCTTC.

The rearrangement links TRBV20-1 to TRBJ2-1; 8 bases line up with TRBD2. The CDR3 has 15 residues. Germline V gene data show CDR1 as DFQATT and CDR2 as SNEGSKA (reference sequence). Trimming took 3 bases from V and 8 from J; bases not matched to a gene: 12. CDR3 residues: CSASIGGGPLDEQFF. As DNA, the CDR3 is TGCAGTGCTAGTATCGGGGGGGGCCCCCTCGATGAGCAGTTCTTC.

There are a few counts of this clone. The CDR3 bases are TGCGCCAGCAGCTCTGGGACTAGCGGGGCGGCGGGGCAGTATTTT. This sequence encodes CASSSGTSGAAGQYF. V usage is TRBV5-1 and J usage is TRBJ2-3; 13 bases agree with TRBD2. Germline assignment: CDR1 SGHRS and CDR2 YFSETQ. V trimming: 3 bases; J trimming: 11 bases; junction bases outside the gene matches: 9. The CDR3 runs to 15 residues.

This chain's CDR3 is CASSLAASSSGNTIYF. The DNA for the CDR3 is TGTGCCAGCAGCTTAGCAGCATCCTCCTCTGGAAACACCATATATTTT. The chain recombines TRBV7-9 with TRBJ1-3; D not certain. Per the germline V gene, CDR1 is SEHNR and CDR2 is FQNEAQ (reference sequence). The length of the CDR3 is 16 residues. With 0 bases removed from V and 0 bases from J, the gap between germline ends came to 9 bases.

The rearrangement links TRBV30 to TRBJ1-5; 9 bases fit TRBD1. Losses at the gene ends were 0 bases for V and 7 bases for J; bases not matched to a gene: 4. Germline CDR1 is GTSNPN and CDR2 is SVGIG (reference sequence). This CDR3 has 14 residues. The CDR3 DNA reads TGTGCCTGGAGTGTAGTGACAGGGGGGCAGCCCCAGCATTTT. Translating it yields CAWSVVTGGQPQHF.

The CDR3 coding sequence is TGTGCCAGCAGCAAGTCGGGACACCTGAACACTGAAGCTTTCTTT. It translates to CASSKSGHLNTEAFF. The rearrangement links TRBV7-2 to TRBJ1-1; D possibly corresponds to TRBD1 (6 bases). V lost 5 bases to trimming and J lost 0 bases, with 13 bases between them. CDR3 size: 15 residues. The germline CDR1 and CDR2 sequences are SGHTA and FQGNSA.

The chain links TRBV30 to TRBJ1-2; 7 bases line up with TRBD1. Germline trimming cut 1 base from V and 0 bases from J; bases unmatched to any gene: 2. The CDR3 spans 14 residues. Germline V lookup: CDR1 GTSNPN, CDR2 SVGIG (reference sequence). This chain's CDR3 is CAWSGTGSNYGYTF. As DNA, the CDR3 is TGTGCCTGGAGTGGGACAGGTTCTAACTATGGCTACACCTTC.

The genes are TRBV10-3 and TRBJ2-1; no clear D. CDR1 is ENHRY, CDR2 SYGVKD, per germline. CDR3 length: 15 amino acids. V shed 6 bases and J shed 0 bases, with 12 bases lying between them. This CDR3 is CAISAERSSYNEQFF. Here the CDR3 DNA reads TGTGCCATCAGCGCGGAACGAAGCTCCTACAATGAGCAGTTCTTC.

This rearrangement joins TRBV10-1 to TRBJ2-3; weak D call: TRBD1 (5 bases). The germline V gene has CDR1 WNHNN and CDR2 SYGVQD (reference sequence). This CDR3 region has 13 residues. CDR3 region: CADPMGRPGTQYF. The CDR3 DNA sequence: TGCGCAGACCCCATGGGGCGGCCGGGTACGCAGTATTTT.

The CDR3 bases are TGCGCCAGCAGCACTGGCACAGATACGCAGTATTTT. Protein sequence: CASSTGTDTQYF. The V gene is TRBV5-1, the J gene TRBJ2-3; D gene ambiguous. CDR1 and CDR2 (germline): SGHRS, YFSETQ. The V end was cut by 4 bases, the J end by 1 base, with 4 bases between. There are 12 residues in the CDR3.

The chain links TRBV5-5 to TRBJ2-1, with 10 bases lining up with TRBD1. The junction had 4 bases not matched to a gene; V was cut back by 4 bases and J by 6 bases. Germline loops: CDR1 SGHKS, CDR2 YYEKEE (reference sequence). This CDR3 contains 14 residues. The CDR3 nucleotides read TGTGCCAGCAGCCCATGGACAGGGGGCAATGAGCAGTTCTTC. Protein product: CASSPWTGGNEQFF.

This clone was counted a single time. DNA for the CDR3: TGTGCCAGCAGTTACTCGATCGGTTCGCATCAGCCCCAGCATTTT. This sequence encodes CASSYSIGSHQPQHF. The chain links TRBV6-5 to TRBJ1-5; D gene uncertain. V lost 0 bases, J lost 5 bases, and 11 bases lay in between. From germline, CDR1 is MNHEY and CDR2 SVGAGI. The CDR3 consists of 15 residues.

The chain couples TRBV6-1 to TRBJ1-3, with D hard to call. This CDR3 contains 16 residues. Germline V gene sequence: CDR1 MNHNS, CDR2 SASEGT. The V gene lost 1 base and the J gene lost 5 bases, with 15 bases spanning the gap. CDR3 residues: CASSEDVTPARNTIYF. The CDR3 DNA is TGTGCCAGCAGTGAAGACGTGACACCTGCGAGAAACACCATATATTTT.

The CDR3 bases are TGTGCCATCAGTGAGGGTGGCAGGCCCTACGAGCAGTACGTC. As protein: CAISEGGRPYEQYV. The chain employs TRBV10-3 and TRBJ2-7; D is ambiguous. The CDR3 runs 14 residues. V was pared by 2 bases and J by 2 bases, with 10 bases between. Germline V gene sequence: CDR1 ENHRY, CDR2 SYGVKD.

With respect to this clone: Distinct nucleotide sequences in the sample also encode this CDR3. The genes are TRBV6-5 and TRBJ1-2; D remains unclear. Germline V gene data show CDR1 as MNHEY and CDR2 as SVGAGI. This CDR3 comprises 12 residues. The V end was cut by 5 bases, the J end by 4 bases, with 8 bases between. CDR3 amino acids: CASSPRGYGYTF. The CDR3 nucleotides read TGTGCCAGCAGTCCCCGGGGCTATGGCTACACCTTC.